This is a list of T cell receptor beta chains from one sample in a study of T cells in localized non-small cell lung cancer. Assay: immunoSEQ multiplex PCR; the TCRdb copy retains only in-frame clones and omits some. The sample holds about 74,000 clones; approximately 84% are singletons and the top ten take 1% to 1.5%. The sample here was peripheral blood, taken before any cancer treatment. The receptors were gathered from a female donor of 60 years or more with stage I lung adenocarcinoma. Each CDR3 is given with its conserved first and last residue. The order of the fields is V gene, clone size, J gene, CDR3 protein. For some rows the clone size is stated as once, few or many, or as a class when expanded; others skip it.

v_call: TRBV5-1
clone_size: -
j_call: TRBJ2-2
cdr3_aa: CASSLSPSAGGELFF

v_call: TRBV13
clone_size: -
j_call: TRBJ2-3
cdr3_aa: CASSLGFSGRPDTQYF

v_call: TRBV7-2
clone_size: -
j_call: TRBJ2-7
cdr3_aa: CASSLTSAGATYEQYF

v_call: TRBV10-3
clone_size: -
j_call: TRBJ1-5
cdr3_aa: CAISDRDNQPQHF

v_call: TRBV4-3
clone_size: few
j_call: TRBJ1-5
cdr3_aa: CASSQDSGDRNQPQHF

v_call: TRBV19
clone_size: once
j_call: TRBJ2-2
cdr3_aa: CATRDRGTGELFF

v_call: TRBV5-1
clone_size: -
j_call: TRBJ1-6
cdr3_aa: CASSLLGDSPLHF

v_call: TRBV10-2
clone_size: -
j_call: TRBJ2-7
cdr3_aa: CASSGRVRYEQYF

v_call: TRBV6-1
clone_size: -
j_call: TRBJ1-1
cdr3_aa: CASSTFDTEAFF

v_call: TRBV2
clone_size: -
j_call: TRBJ2-5
cdr3_aa: CASRSAGSQETQYF

v_call: TRBV27
clone_size: once
j_call: TRBJ2-3
cdr3_aa: CASSLAFGTDTQYF

v_call: TRBV9
clone_size: -
j_call: TRBJ1-2
cdr3_aa: CASSLNREAGYTF

v_call: TRBV5-4
clone_size: -
j_call: TRBJ1-6
cdr3_aa: CASSLDRGGSPLHF

v_call: TRBV2
clone_size: -
j_call: TRBJ1-2
cdr3_aa: CASSEFNSAGDYGYTF

v_call: TRBV9
clone_size: -
j_call: TRBJ2-7
cdr3_aa: CASSPRDGAYEQYF

v_call: TRBV19
clone_size: -
j_call: TRBJ2-7
cdr3_aa: CASSISGRGSYEQYF

v_call: TRBV4-3
clone_size: -
j_call: TRBJ2-7
cdr3_aa: CASSQEQGAHEQYF

v_call: TRBV6-6
clone_size: -
j_call: TRBJ2-7
cdr3_aa: CASRYPTSGTYEQYF

v_call: TRBV9
clone_size: once
j_call: TRBJ2-1
cdr3_aa: CASSGTGHISYNEQFF

v_call: TRBV5-4
clone_size: once
j_call: TRBJ1-6
cdr3_aa: CASSLRGQGNSPLHF

v_call: TRBV19
clone_size: -
j_call: TRBJ1-6
cdr3_aa: CASSISGTFRTLHF

v_call: TRBV9
clone_size: once
j_call: TRBJ1-1
cdr3_aa: CASSPDGLNTEAFF

v_call: TRBV9
clone_size: -
j_call: TRBJ2-1
cdr3_aa: CASSVPIQSPGTSGENEQFF

v_call: TRBV18
clone_size: -
j_call: TRBJ2-1
cdr3_aa: CASSPLGENEQFF

v_call: TRBV7-2
clone_size: once
j_call: TRBJ2-3
cdr3_aa: CASSLKRLRSTDTQYF

v_call: TRBV29-1
clone_size: once
j_call: TRBJ2-7
cdr3_aa: CSALLVPPYEQYF

v_call: TRBV7-8
clone_size: -
j_call: TRBJ2-7
cdr3_aa: CASSFTLYEQYF

v_call: TRBV4-3
clone_size: -
j_call: -
cdr3_aa: CASSQVISGDPYEQYF

v_call: TRBV6-6
clone_size: -
j_call: TRBJ2-7
cdr3_aa: CASSYHGTGVYEQYF

v_call: TRBV19
clone_size: -
j_call: TRBJ1-5
cdr3_aa: CASGGTGGLSGQPQHF

v_call: TRBV6-5
clone_size: -
j_call: TRBJ1-2
cdr3_aa: CANRREGYTF

v_call: TRBV19
clone_size: once
j_call: TRBJ2-5
cdr3_aa: CASSIIQGAKETQYF

v_call: TRBV6-5
clone_size: -
j_call: TRBJ2-3
cdr3_aa: CASTKGQGTDTQYF

v_call: TRBV9
clone_size: -
j_call: TRBJ2-1
cdr3_aa: CASSPGTSGGLGDEQFF

v_call: TRBV5-6
clone_size: -
j_call: TRBJ2-1
cdr3_aa: CASSSLTSGRDNEQFF

v_call: TRBV28
clone_size: -
j_call: TRBJ1-4
cdr3_aa: CASRTTGLTNEKLFF

v_call: TRBV11-2
clone_size: -
j_call: TRBJ2-3
cdr3_aa: CASSLASDTQYF

v_call: TRBV5-5
clone_size: -
j_call: TRBJ1-1
cdr3_aa: CASSLLGNTEAFF

v_call: TRBV7-8
clone_size: -
j_call: TRBJ1-1
cdr3_aa: CASSRLTGGIYEAFF

v_call: TRBV9
clone_size: few
j_call: TRBJ2-2
cdr3_aa: CASSVGTSTGTGELFF

v_call: TRBV18
clone_size: -
j_call: TRBJ1-3
cdr3_aa: CASSPTGQGNTIYF

v_call: TRBV4-2
clone_size: -
j_call: TRBJ2-5
cdr3_aa: CASSQDLEGIAETQYF

v_call: TRBV7-9
clone_size: -
j_call: TRBJ1-3
cdr3_aa: CATGGTAGNTIYF

v_call: TRBV7-7
clone_size: -
j_call: TRBJ2-7
cdr3_aa: CASSRGLAPSYEQYF

v_call: TRBV19
clone_size: -
j_call: TRBJ2-7
cdr3_aa: CASSGTGVIYEQYF

v_call: TRBV18
clone_size: -
j_call: TRBJ1-5
cdr3_aa: CASSEGAGAQHF

v_call: TRBV4-2
clone_size: few
j_call: TRBJ2-7
cdr3_aa: CASSQVQAGEVEQYF

v_call: TRBV2
clone_size: -
j_call: TRBJ2-7
cdr3_aa: CASSASTGNEQYF

v_call: TRBV4-3
clone_size: few
j_call: TRBJ2-7
cdr3_aa: CASSQDQSLADEQYF

v_call: TRBV6-4
clone_size: few
j_call: TRBJ1-6
cdr3_aa: CASSDSPNSPLHF

v_call: TRBV4-1
clone_size: -
j_call: TRBJ2-7
cdr3_aa: CASSQDPSGYEQYF

v_call: TRBV11-3
clone_size: -
j_call: TRBJ1-1
cdr3_aa: CASSVDRNTEAFF

v_call: TRBV5-1
clone_size: once
j_call: TRBJ2-1
cdr3_aa: CASSWGAANEQFF

v_call: TRBV19
clone_size: -
j_call: TRBJ2-7
cdr3_aa: CASSIVGTGKDYEQYF

v_call: TRBV27
clone_size: -
j_call: TRBJ1-2
cdr3_aa: CASSPTGTNYGYTF